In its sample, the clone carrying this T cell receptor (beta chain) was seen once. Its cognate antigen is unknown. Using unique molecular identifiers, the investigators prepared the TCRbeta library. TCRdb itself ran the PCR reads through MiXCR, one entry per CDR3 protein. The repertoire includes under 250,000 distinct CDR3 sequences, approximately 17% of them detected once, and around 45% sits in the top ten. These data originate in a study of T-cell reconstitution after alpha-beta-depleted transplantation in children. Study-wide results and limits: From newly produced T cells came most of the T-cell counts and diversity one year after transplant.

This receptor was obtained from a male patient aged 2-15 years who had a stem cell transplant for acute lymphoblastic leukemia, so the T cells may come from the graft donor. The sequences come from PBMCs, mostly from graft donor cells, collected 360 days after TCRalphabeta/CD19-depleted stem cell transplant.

CDR3 sequence (DNA): TGTGCCAGCAGTTTAGGGGTAAACACAGATACGCAGTATTTT. Amino acids: CASSLGVNTDTQYF. The genes are TRBV27 and TRBJ2-3; the D is unclear. The germline CDR1 and CDR2 sequences are MNHEY and SMNVEV (reference sequence). V lost 2 bases, J lost 2 bases, and 8 bases lay in between. This CDR3 is 14 amino acids long.